Below are 7 T cell receptor beta chains sequenced from a single sample in a study of radiation and T cells in renal cell carcinoma. Described treatment: 15 Gy SBRT to primary tumor, nephrectomy 4 weeks later. Measured with immunoSEQ multiplex PCR; TCRdb has only the in-frame clones, and not every one. Of fewer than 15,000 clones detected, 30% to 40% appear once; the ten largest clones hold approximately 15%. This material consisted of tumor tissue, taken from a patient whose treatment included radiotherapy and nephrectomy. These receptors came from a man aged 55-75 years with renal cell carcinoma.

The chain carries TRBV5-5 and TRBJ1-1, with D possibly being TRBD1 (5 bases). Germline lookup yields CDR1 SGHKS and CDR2 YYEKEE (reference sequence). CDR3 length: 14 residues. The V and J ends lost 3 bases and 3 bases respectively, with 12 bases between them. The DNA of the CDR3 is TGTGCCAGCAGCTATGGTGGGGGAGACACTGAAGCTTTCTTT. Translated, it gives CASSYGGGDTEAFF.

The CDR3 loop reads CASSQSGLADTDTQYF. The CDR3 nucleotides read TGCGCCAGCAGCCAGAGCGGACTAGCGGACACAGATACGCAGTATTTT. The V gene is TRBV4-3, the J gene TRBJ2-3, with 10 positions matching TRBD2. This CDR3 is 16 amino acids long. Germline CDR1 and CDR2: LGHNA and YSLEER. V shed 3 bases and J 2 bases; nucleotides not matched to a gene: 5.

This clone was observed a few times. The J gene is TRBJ1-1, the V gene TRBV7-2; D is undetermined. The CDR3 sequence is 13 residues long. Germline V gives CDR1 SGHTA, CDR2 FQGNSA. V was cut by 2 bases and J by 1 base, with 5 bases left in between. In nucleotides, the CDR3 is TGTGCCAGCAGCTTACGGGCGAACACTGAAGCTTTCTTT. It is translated as CASSLRANTEAFF.

The V gene is TRBV5-8, the J gene TRBJ2-5, with D maybe TRBD2 (5 bases). V lost 7 bases and J lost 5, with 12 bases in between. Germline V gene sequence: CDR1 SGHTS, CDR2 YDEGEE. CDR3 size: 12 residues. This CDR3 reads CASLSPGETQYF. CDR3 in DNA: TGTGCCAGCCTATCCCCGGGGGAGACCCAGTACTTC.

This sequence joins TRBV2 and TRBJ2-3; 9 nucleotides align to TRBD2. CDR1 and CDR2 (germline): SNHLY, FYNNEI. This CDR3 has 14 residues. After removal of 6 bases from V and 2 bases from J, the junction contained 3 bases not matched to a gene. CDR3 sequence (DNA): TGTGCCAGCAGGGCTAGCGGGACCACAGATACGCAGTATTTT. Its translation is CASRASGTTDTQYF.

This CDR3 reads CASSLERGWDGYTF. CDR3 sequence (DNA): TGTGCCAGCAGCTTGGAACGGGGTTGGGATGGCTACACCTTC. The chain joins TRBV5-4 to TRBJ1-2; no reliable D call. The CDR3 consists of 14 residues. CDR1 and CDR2 from the germline V gene are SGHNT and YYREEE (reference sequence). The germline V and J ends were trimmed by 0 bases and 6 bases, with 12 bases remaining between them.

The chain has TRBV6-1 and TRBJ2-3; TRBD2 matches 9 bases. This CDR3 is 17 amino acids long. V was clipped by 2 bases and J by 6 bases; unmatched bases: 12. From germline, CDR1 is MNHNS and CDR2 SASEGT. The CDR3 DNA sequence: TGTGCCAGCAGTGAATTGTCCGGCGGGAGGGCCGTGGATACGCAGTATTTT. Translation: CASSELSGGRAVDTQYF.